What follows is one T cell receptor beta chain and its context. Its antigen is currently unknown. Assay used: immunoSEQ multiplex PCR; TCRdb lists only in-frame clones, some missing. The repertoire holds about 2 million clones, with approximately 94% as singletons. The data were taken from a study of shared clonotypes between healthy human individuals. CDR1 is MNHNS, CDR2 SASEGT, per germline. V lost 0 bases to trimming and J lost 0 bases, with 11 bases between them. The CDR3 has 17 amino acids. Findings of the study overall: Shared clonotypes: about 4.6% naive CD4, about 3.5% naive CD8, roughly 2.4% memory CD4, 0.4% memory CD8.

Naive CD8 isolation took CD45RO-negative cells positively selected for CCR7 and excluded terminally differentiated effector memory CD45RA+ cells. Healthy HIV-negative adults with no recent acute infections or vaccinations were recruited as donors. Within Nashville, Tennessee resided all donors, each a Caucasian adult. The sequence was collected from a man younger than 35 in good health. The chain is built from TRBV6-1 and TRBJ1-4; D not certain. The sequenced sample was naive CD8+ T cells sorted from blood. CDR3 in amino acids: CASSEAPTIATNEKLFF. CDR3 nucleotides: TGTGCCAGCAGTGAAGCGCCAACAATTGCAACTAATGAAAAACTGTTTTTT.